This T cell receptor (beta chain) comes out of a study of blood T cell repertoires in COVID-19. Whole-study context: T cells, B-cell-depleted T cells, or PBMCs supplied cDNA or gDNA.

Membership in each cohort depended on participant-reported clinical history. How the authors handled the data: Researchers report that nucleated cell counts were estimated from reference gene primer amplification. Method: immunoSEQ multiplex PCR; TCRdb's copy keeps in-frame clones and lacks some. V and J calls and clone size are those listed in that table; D and trimming were worked out from the DNA. The data show approximately 360,000 clones, roughly 90% seen once. The clonotype was recovered from a woman aged 25 to 45 with acute COVID-19. The source material was PBMCs or T cells enriched from blood (not recorded which).

The CDR3 nucleotides are TGCAGCGTGAGGAAAGGGGGGGGAAACACTGAAGCTTTCTTT. Translated, it gives CSVRKGGGNTEAFF. V and J are TRBV29-1 and TRBJ1-1, with D possibly matching TRBD1 (6 bases). The V gene lost 6 bases and the J gene lost 2 bases, with 16 bases spanning the gap. The V gene's germline CDR1 is SQVTM and CDR2 ANQGSEA. The CDR3 sequence is 14 residues long.